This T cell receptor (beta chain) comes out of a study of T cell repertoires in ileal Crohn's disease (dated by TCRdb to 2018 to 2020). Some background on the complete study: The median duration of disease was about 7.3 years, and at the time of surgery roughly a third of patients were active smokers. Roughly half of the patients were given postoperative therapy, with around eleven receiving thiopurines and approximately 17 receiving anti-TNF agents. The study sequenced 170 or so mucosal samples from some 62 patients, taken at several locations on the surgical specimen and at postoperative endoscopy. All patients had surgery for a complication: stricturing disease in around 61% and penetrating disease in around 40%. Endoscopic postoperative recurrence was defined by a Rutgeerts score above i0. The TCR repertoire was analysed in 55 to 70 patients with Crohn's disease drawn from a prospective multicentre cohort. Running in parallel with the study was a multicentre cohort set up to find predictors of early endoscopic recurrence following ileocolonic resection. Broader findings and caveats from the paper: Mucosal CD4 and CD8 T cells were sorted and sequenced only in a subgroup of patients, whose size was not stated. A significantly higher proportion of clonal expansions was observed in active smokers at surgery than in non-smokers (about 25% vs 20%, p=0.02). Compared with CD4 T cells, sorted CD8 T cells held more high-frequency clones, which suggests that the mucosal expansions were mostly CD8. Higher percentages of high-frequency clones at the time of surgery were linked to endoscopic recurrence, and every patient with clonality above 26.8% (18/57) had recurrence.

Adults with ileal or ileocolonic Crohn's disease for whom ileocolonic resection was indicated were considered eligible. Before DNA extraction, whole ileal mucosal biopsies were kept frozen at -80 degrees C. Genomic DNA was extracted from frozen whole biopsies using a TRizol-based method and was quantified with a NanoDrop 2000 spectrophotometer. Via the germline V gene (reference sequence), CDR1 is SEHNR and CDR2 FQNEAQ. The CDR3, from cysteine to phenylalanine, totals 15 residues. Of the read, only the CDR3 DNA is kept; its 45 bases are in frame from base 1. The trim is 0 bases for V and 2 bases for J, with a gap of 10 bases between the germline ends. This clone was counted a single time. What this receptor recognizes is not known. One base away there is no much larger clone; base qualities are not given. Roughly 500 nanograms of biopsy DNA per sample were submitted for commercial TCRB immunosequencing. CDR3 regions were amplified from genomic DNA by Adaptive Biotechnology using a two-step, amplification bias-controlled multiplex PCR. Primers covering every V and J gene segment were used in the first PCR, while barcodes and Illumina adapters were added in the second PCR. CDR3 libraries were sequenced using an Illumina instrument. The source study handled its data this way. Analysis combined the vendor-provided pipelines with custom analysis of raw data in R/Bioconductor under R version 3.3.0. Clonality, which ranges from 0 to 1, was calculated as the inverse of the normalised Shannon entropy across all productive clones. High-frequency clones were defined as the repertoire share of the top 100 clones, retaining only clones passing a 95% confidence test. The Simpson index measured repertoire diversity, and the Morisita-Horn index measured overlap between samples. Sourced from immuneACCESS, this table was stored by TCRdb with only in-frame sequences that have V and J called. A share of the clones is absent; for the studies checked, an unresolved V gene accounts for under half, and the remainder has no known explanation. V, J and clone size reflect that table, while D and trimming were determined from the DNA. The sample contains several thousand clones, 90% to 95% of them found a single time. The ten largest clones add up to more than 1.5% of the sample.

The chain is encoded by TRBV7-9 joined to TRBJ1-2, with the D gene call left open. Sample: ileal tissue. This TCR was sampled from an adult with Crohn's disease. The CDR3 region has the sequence CASSLARPENYGYTF. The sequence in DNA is TGTGCCAGCAGCTTAGCTCGTCCGGAGAACTATGGCTACACCTTC.